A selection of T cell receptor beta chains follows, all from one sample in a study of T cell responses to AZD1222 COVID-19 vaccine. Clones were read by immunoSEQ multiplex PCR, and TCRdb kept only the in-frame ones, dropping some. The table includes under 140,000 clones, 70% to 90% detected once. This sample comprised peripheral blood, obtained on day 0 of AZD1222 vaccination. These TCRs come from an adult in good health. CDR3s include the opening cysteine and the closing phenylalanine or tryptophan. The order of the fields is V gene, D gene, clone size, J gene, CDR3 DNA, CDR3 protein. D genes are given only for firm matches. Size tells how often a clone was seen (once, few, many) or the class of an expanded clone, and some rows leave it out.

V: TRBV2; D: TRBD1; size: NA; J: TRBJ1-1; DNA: TGTGCCAGCAGTAAACAGGGGCAGAACACTGAAGCTTTCTTT; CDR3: CASSKQGQNTEAFF
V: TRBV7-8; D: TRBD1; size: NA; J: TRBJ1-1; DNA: TGTGCCAGCAGCGATCCGGGACAGGGGATGAACACTGAAGCTTTCTTT; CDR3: CASSDPGQGMNTEAFF
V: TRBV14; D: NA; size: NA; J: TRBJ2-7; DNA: TGTGCCAGCAGCCAAGAAGGGGCGGGCCAGAGGGAGCAGTACTTC; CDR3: CASSQEGAGQREQYF
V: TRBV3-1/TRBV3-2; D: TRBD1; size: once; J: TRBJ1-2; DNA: TGTGCCAGCAGCGACAGGGGGGACTATGGCTACACCTTC; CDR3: CASSDRGDYGYTF
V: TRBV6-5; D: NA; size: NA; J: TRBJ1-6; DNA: TGTGCCAGCAGTTATGGGGGACCGTCCGATTCACCCCTCCACTTT; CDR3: CASSYGGPSDSPLHF
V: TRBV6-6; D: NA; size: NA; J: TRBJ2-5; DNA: TGTGCCAGCACCTGGCACCAAGAGACCCAGTACTTC; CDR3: CASTWHQETQYF
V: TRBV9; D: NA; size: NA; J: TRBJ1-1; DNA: TGTGCCAGCAGCGTGAGGGGGAACACTGAAGCTTTCTTT; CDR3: CASSVRGNTEAFF
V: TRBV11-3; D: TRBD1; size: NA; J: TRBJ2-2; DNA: TGTGCCAGCAGCTTCAGACAGGGGGCATCCGGGGAGCTGTTTTTT; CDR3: CASSFRQGASGELFF
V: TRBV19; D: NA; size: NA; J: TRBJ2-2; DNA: TGTGCCAGTAGTCGGAGCGCAGCCACCGGGGAGCTGTTTTTT; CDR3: CASSRSAATGELFF
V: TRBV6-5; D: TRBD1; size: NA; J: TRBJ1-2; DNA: TGTGCCAGCGGGGCAGGGGGCAACTATGGCTACACCTTC; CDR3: CASGAGGNYGYTF
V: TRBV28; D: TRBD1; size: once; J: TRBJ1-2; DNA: TGTGCCAGCGGGGAACAGGGGCTTGAGGGCTACACCTTC; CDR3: CASGEQGLEGYTF
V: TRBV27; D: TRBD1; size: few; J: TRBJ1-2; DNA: TGTGCCAGCAGTTTATCGATGTCGGGACAGATCTATGGCTACACCTTC; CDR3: CASSLSMSGQIYGYTF
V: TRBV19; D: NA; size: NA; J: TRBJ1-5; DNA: TGTGCCAGTAGTCCCCGGGAACAGGTCCGTCAGCCCCAGCATTTT; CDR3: CASSPREQVRQPQHF
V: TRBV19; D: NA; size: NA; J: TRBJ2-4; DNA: TGTGCCAGTAGTCGCGGGGTTGCCAAAAACATTCAGTACTTC; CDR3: CASSRGVAKNIQYF
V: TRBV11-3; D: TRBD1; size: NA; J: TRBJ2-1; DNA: TGTGCCAGCAGCCCGGAACAGGGGAAATACAATGAGCAGTTCTTC; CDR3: CASSPEQGKYNEQFF
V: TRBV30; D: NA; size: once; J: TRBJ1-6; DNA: TGTGCCTGGAGTGTCCAGGGTAATTCACCCCTCCACTTT; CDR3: CAWSVQGNSPLHF
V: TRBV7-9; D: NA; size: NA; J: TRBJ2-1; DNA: TGTGCCAGCAGCTTAGAGGCTCACAATGAGCAGTTCTTC; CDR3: CASSLEAHNEQFF
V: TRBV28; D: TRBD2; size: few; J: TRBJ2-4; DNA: TGTGCCAGCAGTTTATGGGCTAGCGGGGGCGGGAGGGCCAAAAACATTCAGTACTTC; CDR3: CASSLWASGGGRAKNIQYF
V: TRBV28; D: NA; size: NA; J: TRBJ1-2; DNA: TGTGCCAGCAGCACCCAACAGGGTCGGTATGGCTACACCTTC; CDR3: CASSTQQGRYGYTF
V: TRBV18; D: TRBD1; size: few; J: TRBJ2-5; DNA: TGTGCCAGCTCGCCGAGACAGGGAGAGACCCAGTACTTC; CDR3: CASSPRQGETQYF
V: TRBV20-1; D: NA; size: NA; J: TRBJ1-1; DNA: TGCAGTGACGGGACAAACACTGAAGCTTTCTTT; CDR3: CSDGTNTEAFF
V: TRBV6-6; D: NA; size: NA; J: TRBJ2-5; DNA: TGTGCCAGCAGTCCGGGGCAGTCTCACCAAGAGACCCAGTACTTC; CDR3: CASSPGQSHQETQYF
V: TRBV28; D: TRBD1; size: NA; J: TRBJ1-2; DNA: TGTGCCAGCAGTTTACCAGGGGGCACTAACTATGGCTACACCTTC; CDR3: CASSLPGGTNYGYTF
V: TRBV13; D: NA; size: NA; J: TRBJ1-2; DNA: TGTGCCAGCAGCCCGGAAGGCTTCGGCGGGTATGGCTACACCTTC; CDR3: CASSPEGFGGYGYTF
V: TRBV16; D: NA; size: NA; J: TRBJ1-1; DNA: TGTGCCAGCAGCCAATTCTTGACCGGGGCTTTCTTT; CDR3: CASSQFLTGAFF
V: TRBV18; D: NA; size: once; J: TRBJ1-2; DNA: TGTGCCAGCTCAACAGACAGCGCCTATGGCTACACCTTC; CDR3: CASSTDSAYGYTF
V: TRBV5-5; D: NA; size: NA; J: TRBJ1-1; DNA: TGTGCCAGCGGCTTTCGGCAGGGGAGTACTGAAGCTTTCTTT; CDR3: CASGFRQGSTEAFF
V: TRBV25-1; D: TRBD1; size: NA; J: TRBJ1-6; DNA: TGTGCCAGCAGTCCCTTAGACAGGGCGGGATCACCCCTCCACTTT; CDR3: CASSPLDRAGSPLHF
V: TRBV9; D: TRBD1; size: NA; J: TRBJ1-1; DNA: TGTGCCAGCAGCGTGACAGGGGCCAACACTGAAGCTTTCTTT; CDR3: CASSVTGANTEAFF
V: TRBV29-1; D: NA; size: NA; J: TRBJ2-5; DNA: TGCAGCGTTTATGGAGGTGCGAACAGCCAAGAGACCCAGTACTTC; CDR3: CSVYGGANSQETQYF
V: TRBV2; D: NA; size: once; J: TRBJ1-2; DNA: TGTGCCAGCTCGGTAACAGATTTCCTTAACTATGGCTACACCTTC; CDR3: CASSVTDFLNYGYTF
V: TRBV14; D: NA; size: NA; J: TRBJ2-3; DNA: TGTGCCAGCAGCCAAGACTTTCGGGCGACCCCGGCATCAGATACGCAGTATTTT; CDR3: CASSQDFRATPASDTQYF
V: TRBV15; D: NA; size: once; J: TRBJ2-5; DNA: TGTGCCACCAACAGGGGAGGAGGGGAGACCCAGTACTTC; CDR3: CATNRGGGETQYF
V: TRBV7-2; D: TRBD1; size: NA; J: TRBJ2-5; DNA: TGTGCCAGCAGCTCGAGGACAGGGGGCGGAGAGACCCAGTACTTC; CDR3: CASSSRTGGGETQYF
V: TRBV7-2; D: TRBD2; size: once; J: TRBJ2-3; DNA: TGTGCCAGCAGCTTATCCGGGACTAGCGGACATGATACGCAGTATTTT; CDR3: CASSLSGTSGHDTQYF
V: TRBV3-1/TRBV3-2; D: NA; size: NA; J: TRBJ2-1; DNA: TGTGCCAGCAGCCCCCAGGGTTCCTACAATGAGCAGTTCTTC; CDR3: CASSPQGSYNEQFF
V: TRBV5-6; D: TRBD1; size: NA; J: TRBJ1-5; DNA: TGTGCCAGCAGCGTCCGGGACAGGGGGCTCGATCAGCCCCAGCATTTT; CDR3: CASSVRDRGLDQPQHF
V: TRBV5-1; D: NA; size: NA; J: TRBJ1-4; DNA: TGCGCCAGCAGCGAACAGGTGGGGACTAATGAAAAACTGTTTTTT; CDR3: CASSEQVGTNEKLFF
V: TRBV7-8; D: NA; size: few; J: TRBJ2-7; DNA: TGTGCCAGCAGCCCGCGACACCACGAGCAGTACTTC; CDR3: CASSPRHHEQYF
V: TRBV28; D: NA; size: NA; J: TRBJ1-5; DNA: TGTGCCAGCAGTTTAGGATCCGGACAGACCTTTAGCAATCAGCCCCAGCATTTT; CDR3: CASSLGSGQTFSNQPQHF
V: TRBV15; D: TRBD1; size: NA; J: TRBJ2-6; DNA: TGTGCCACCGGGGGACAGGGCGTTGCTGGGGCCAACGTCCTGACTTTC; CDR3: CATGGQGVAGANVLTF
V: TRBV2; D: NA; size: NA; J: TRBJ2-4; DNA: TGTGCCAGCAGTGAAGCTCGGCTAGGTAGGTACATTCAGTACTTC; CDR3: CASSEARLGRYIQYF
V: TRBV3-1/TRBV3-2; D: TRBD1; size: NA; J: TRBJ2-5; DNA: TGTGCCAGCAGCCCCACTAAGGGGGCCTTTGGGACCCAGTACTTC; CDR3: CASSPTKGAFGTQYF
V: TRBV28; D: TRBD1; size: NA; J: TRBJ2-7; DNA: TGTGCCAGCAGAGACAGGGTTTTATCCTACGAGCAGTACTTC; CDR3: CASRDRVLSYEQYF
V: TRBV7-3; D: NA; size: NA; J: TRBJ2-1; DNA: TGTGCCAGCAGCTTAGCGGCAAACCACAATGAGCAGTTCTTC; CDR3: CASSLAANHNEQFF
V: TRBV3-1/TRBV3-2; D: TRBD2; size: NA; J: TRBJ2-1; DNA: TGTGCCAGCAGCCTCGGACCGACTAGCGGGAGATTAAATGAGCAGTTCTTC; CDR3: CASSLGPTSGRLNEQFF
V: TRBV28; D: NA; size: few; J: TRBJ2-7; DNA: TGTGCCAGCAGTTTCGGGGGAACCTACGAGCAGTACTTC; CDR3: CASSFGGTYEQYF
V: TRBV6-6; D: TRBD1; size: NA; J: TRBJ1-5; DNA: TGTGCCAGCAGTTCGACAGGGGGCGATCAGCCCCAGCATTTT; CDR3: CASSSTGGDQPQHF
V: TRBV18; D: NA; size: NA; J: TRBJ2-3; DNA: TGTGCCAGCTCACGGAGCACAGATACGCAGTATTTT; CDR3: CASSRSTDTQYF
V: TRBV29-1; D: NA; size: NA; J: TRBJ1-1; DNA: TGCAGCGTTCAAGATGCGGCCACTGAAGCTTTCTTT; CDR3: CSVQDAATEAFF
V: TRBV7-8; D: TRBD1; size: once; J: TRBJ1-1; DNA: TGTGCCAGCAGCTTCACAGGGGGCGGGGGTGCTGAAGCTTTCTTT; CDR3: CASSFTGGGGAEAFF
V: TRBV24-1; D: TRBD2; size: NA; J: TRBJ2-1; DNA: TGTGCCACCGGCCGACGGGGGGAAATGAGTGAGCAGTTCTTC; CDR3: CATGRRGEMSEQFF
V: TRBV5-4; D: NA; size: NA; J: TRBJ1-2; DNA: TGTGCCAGCAGCTTGGGACCTTCTATTAGTGGCTACACCTTC; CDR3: CASSLGPSISGYTF
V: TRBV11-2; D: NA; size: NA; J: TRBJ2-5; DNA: TGTGCCAGCAGCTTGTTAAGTGCCCAAGAGACCCAGTACTTC; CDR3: CASSLLSAQETQYF